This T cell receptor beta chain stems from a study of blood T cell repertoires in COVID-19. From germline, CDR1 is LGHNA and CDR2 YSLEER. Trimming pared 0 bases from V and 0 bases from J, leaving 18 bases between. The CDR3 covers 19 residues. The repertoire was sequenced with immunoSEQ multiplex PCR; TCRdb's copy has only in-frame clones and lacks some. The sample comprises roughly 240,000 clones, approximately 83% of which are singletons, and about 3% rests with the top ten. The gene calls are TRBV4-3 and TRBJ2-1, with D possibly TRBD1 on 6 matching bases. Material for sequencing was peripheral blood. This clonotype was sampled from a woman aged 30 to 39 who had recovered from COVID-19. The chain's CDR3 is CASSQDSASTGSSYNEQFF. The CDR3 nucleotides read TGCGCCAGCAGCCAAGATAGCGCCTCTACAGGGAGCTCCTACAATGAGCAGTTCTTC.